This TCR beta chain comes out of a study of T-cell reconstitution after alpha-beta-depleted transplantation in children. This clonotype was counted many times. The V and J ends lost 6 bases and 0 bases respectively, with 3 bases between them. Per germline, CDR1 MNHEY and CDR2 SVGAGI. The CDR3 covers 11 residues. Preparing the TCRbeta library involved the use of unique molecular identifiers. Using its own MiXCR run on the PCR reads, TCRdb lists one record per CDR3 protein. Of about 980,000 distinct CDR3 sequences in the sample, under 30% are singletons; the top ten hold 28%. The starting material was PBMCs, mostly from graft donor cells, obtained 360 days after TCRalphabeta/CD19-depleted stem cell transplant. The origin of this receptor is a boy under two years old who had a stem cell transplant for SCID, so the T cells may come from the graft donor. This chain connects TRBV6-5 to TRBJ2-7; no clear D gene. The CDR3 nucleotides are TGTGCCAGCAGGAGCTCCTACGAGCAGTACTTC. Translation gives CASRSSYEQYF.